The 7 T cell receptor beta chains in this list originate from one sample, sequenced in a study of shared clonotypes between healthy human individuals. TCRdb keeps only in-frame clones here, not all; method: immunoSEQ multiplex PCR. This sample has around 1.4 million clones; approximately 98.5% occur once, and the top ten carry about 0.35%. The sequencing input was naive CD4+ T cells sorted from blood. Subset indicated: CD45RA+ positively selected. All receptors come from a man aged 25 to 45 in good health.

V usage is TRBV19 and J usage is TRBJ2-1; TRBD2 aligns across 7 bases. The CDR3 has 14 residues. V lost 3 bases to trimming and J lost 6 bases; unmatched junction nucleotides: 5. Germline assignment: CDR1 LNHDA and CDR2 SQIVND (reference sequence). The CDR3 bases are TGTGCCAGTAGTATCGGGCGGGAGACCAATGAGCAGTTCTTC. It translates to CASSIGRETNEQFF.

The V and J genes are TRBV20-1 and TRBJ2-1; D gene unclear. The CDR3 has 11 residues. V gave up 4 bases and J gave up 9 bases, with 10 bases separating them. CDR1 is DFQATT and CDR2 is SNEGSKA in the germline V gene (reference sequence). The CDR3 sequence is CSAKRPVEQFF. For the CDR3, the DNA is TGCAGTGCTAAGCGCCCTGTTGAGCAGTTCTTC.

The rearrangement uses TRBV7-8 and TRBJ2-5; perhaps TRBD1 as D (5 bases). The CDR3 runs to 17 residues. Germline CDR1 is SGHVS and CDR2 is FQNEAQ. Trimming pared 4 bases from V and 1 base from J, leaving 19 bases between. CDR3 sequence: CASSSRTILGPQETQYF. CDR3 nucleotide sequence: TGTGCCAGCAGCTCAAGGACCATCCTGGGGCCCCAAGAGACCCAGTACTTC.

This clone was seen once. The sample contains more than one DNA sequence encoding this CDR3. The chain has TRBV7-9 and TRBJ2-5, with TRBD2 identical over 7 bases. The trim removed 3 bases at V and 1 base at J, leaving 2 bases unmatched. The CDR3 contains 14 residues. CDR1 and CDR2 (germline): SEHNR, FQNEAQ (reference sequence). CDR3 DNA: TGTGCCAGCAGCTTCGGGACTACCCAAGAGACCCAGTACTTC. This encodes CASSFGTTQETQYF.

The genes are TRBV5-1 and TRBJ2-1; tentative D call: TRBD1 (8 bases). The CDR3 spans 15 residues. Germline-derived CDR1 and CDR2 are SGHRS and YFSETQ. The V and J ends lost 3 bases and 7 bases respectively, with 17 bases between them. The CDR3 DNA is TGCGCCAGCAGCTCACAGGGGGGGTCACAAAATGAGCAGTTCTTC. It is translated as CASSSQGGSQNEQFF.

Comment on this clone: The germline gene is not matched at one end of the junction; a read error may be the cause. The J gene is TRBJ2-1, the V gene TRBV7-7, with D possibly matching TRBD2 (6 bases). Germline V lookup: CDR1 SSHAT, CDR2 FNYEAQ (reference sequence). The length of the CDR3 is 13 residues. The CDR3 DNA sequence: TGTGCTAGCAGCCGGGACCCCGGGGGTGAGCAGTTCTTC. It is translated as CASSRDPGGEQFF.

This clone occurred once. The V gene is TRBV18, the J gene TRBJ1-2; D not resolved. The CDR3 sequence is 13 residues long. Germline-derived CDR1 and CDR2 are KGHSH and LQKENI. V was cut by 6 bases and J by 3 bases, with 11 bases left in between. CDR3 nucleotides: TGTGCCAGCTCCCCAAGCAGCGACTATGGCTACACCTTC. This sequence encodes CASSPSSDYGYTF.